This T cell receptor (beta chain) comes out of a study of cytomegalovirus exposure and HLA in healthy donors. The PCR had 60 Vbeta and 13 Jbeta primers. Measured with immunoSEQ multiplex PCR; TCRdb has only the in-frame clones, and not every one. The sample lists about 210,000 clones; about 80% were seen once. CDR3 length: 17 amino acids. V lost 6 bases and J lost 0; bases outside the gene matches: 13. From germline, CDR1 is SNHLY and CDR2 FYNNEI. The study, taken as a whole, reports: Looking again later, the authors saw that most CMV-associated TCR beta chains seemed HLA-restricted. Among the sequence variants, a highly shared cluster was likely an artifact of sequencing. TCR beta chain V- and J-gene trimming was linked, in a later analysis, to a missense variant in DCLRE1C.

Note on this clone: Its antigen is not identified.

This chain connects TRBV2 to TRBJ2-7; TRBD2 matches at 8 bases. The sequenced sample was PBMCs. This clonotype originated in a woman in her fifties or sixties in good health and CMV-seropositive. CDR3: CASRPARAGAFSYEQYF. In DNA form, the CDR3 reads TGTGCCAGCAGGCCGGCCCGAGCGGGGGCCTTCTCCTACGAGCAGTACTTC.